Listed here are 20 T cell receptor beta chains from one sample, sequenced in a study of blood T cell repertoires in COVID-19. The table came from immunoSEQ multiplex PCR; TCRdb's copy has only in-frame clones and leaves some out. The table records some 190,000 clones, 84% of them present only once. The sequencing input was PBMCs or T cells enriched from blood (not recorded which). The receptors originated from a woman in her 30s who had been exposed to COVID-19.

The chain uses TRBV6-1 and TRBJ1-5, with 7 bases identical to TRBD1. The CDR3 spans 15 residues. The V segment lost 2 bases and the J segment 6 bases; nucleotides outside the gene matches: 7. The germline V gene has CDR1 MNHNS and CDR2 SASEGT. CDR3 sequence: CASSESYRGSQPQHF. The CDR3 coding sequence is TGTGCCAGCAGTGAATCTTACAGGGGAAGTCAGCCCCAGCATTTT.

This chain joins TRBV5-1 and TRBJ2-7; no definite D call. This CDR3 contains 14 residues. V was trimmed by 0 bases and J by 3 bases, leaving 10 bases between them. Germline lookup yields CDR1 SGHRS and CDR2 YFSETQ. For the CDR3, the DNA is TGCGCCAGCAGCTTGGATGGAGCCGGCTACGAGCAGTACTTC. Translating it yields CASSLDGAGYEQYF.

The V call is TRBV6-2 or TRBV6-3, the J call TRBJ1-5; possible D gene TRBD1, 6 bases. From germline, CDR1 is MNHEY and CDR2 SVGEGT. Between the trimmed V and J ends, which lost 4 bases and 9 bases, there was a span of 16 bases. The CDR3 extends over 14 amino acids. The CDR3 DNA follows: TGTGCCAGCAGTTCTGGGGGGGACAACTCGCCCCAGCATTTT. It specifies CASSSGGDNSPQHF.

V usage is TRBV27 and J usage is TRBJ2-1, with 7 bases lining up with TRBD2. Germline-derived CDR1 and CDR2 are MNHEY and SMNVEV (reference sequence). Trimming took 6 bases from V and 3 from J; bases not matched to a gene: 14. The CDR3 is made up of 17 amino acids. In DNA, the CDR3 is TGTGCCAGCAGCCCTCGTCAGCTAGCGGAGAACTACAATGAGCAGTTCTTC. Protein sequence: CASSPRQLAENYNEQFF.

V is TRBV5-4 and J is TRBJ2-7; TRBD2 agrees at 8 bases. This CDR3 is built from 14 residues. The ends lost 4 bases at V and 5 bases at J; junction bases unmatched: 8. From germline, CDR1 is SGHNT and CDR2 YYREEE (reference sequence). The CDR3 bases are TGTGCCAGCAGCCCCTCGGGGGGGTCGGACGAGCAGTACTTC. It encodes CASSPSGGSDEQYF.

The rearrangement uses TRBV2 and TRBJ2-1; D not resolved. V was clipped by 5 bases and J by 8 bases, with 13 bases between them. The CDR3 is 13 amino acids. Per the germline V gene, CDR1 is SNHLY and CDR2 is FYNNEI. CDR3 bases: TGTGCCAGCAGTCCCCTGACTTCCCATGAGCAGTTCTTC. It encodes CASSPLTSHEQFF. The full variable domain, in which reference TRBV2 and TRBJ2-1 provide the parts outside the CDR3, is EPEVTQTPSHQVTQMGQEVILRCVPISNHLYFYWYRQILGQKVEFLVSFYNNEISEKSEIFDDQFSVERPDGSNFTLKIRSTKLEDSAMYFCASSPLTSHEQFFGPGTRLTVL.

The rearrangement joins TRBV7-2 to TRBJ2-1; unclear D gene. Germline V gene data show CDR1 as SGHTA and CDR2 as FQGNSA. Trimming stripped 3 bases from V and 5 bases from J, with 5 bases between. CDR3 length: 12 residues. The CDR3 reads CASSLNNNEQFF. The CDR3 bases are TGTGCCAGCAGCTTGAACAACAATGAGCAGTTCTTC.

The rearrangement uses TRBV19 and TRBJ2-1, with D possibly TRBD2 on 6 matching bases. Per germline, CDR1 LNHDA and CDR2 SQIVND (reference sequence). The CDR3 is 14 amino acids. Trimming shortened V by 3 bases and J by 7 bases, and 13 bases separated the two germline ends. CDR3 in amino acids: CASSMVGLSNEQFF. The CDR3 nucleotides read TGTGCCAGTAGTATGGTGGGACTGAGTAATGAGCAGTTCTTC.

The chain employs TRBV5-1 and TRBJ2-1, with a possible D match to TRBD1 (5 bases). Germline CDR1 SGHRS, CDR2 YFSETQ. Deletions cut 4 bases from V and 5 bases from J, with 10 bases between. The CDR3 loop spans 13 amino acids. CDR3 DNA: TGCGCCAGCAGCCCCGGACACAACAATGAGCAGTTCTTC. This gives the protein CASSPGHNNEQFF. Complete variable domain (other parts from reference TRBV5-1 and TRBJ2-1): KAGVTQTPRYLIKTRGQQVTLSCSPISGHRSVSWYQQTPGQGLQFLFEYFSETQRNKGNFPGRFSGRQFSNSRSEMNVSTLELGDSALYLCASSPGHNNEQFFGPGTRLTVL.

V gene TRBV6-2 or TRBV6-3 combines with J gene TRBJ2-2; perhaps TRBD1 as D (6 bases). CDR1 and CDR2 from the germline V gene are MNHEY and SVGEGT. The CDR3 runs to 16 residues. The ends were cut back, 2 bases at V and 2 bases at J, with 12 bases in the middle. This CDR3 reads CASSYARTVNTGELFF. In nucleotides, the CDR3 is TGTGCCAGCAGTTACGCCCGGACAGTCAACACCGGGGAGCTGTTTTTT.

This chain connects TRBV7-9 to TRBJ2-2; no definite D call. Trimming took 0 bases from V and 6 from J, leaving 8 bases between them. Germline V gives CDR1 SEHNR, CDR2 FQNEAQ (reference sequence). CDR3 length: 14 residues. CDR3 residues: CASSLAVWPGELFF. The DNA for the CDR3 is TGTGCCAGCAGCTTAGCGGTCTGGCCCGGGGAGCTGTTTTTT. The whole variable domain, remainder taken from reference TRBV7-9 and TRBJ2-2, is DTGVSQNPRHKITKRGQNVTFRCDPISEHNRLYWYRQTLGQGPEFLTYFQNEAQLEKSRLLSDRFSAERPKGSFSTLEIQRTEQGDSAMYLCASSLAVWPGELFFGEGSRLTVL.

J is TRBJ2-1 and V is TRBV3-1 (or the pseudogene TRBV3-2), with TRBD2 matching over 9 bases. Germline values: CDR1 LGHDT, CDR2 YNNKEL (reference sequence). The trim removed 3 bases at V and 9 bases at J, leaving 6 bases unmatched. The CDR3 loop spans 14 amino acids. This CDR3 is CASSHASGESEQFF. CDR3 DNA sequence: TGTGCCAGCAGCCACGCTAGCGGGGAAAGTGAGCAGTTCTTC.

This chain uses TRBV14 with TRBJ2-3, with a tentative D call TRBD1 (6 bases). CDR3 length: 17 residues. Trimming took 0 bases from V and 1 from J, leaving 14 bases between them. CDR1 and CDR2 (germline): SGHDN, FVKESK. The CDR3 here is CASSQDRGDSGTDTQYF. The DNA of the CDR3 is TGTGCCAGCAGCCAAGACAGGGGAGATAGTGGCACAGATACGCAGTATTTT.

The V gene is TRBV6-5, the J gene TRBJ1-3, with a possible D match to TRBD1 (5 bases). The ends were cut back, 6 bases at V and 1 base at J, with 10 bases in the middle. The CDR3 runs 14 residues. Per the germline V gene, CDR1 is MNHEY and CDR2 is SVGAGI. The CDR3 nucleotides are TGTGCCAGCAGGGGGGACTTGTCTGGAAACACCATATATTTT. It translates to CASRGDLSGNTIYF.

This sequence joins TRBV5-1 and TRBJ2-1; TRBD2 matches 9 bases. J lost 3 bases, V lost 3 bases, and 10 bases had no gene match. The CDR3 is made up of 17 amino acids. From germline, CDR1 is SGHRS and CDR2 YFSETQ. Here the CDR3 DNA reads TGCGCCAGCAGCTCACCCCGGGGAGCGGGGGGCTACAATGAGCAGTTCTTC. Amino acids: CASSSPRGAGGYNEQFF.

V gene TRBV6-6 combines with J gene TRBJ1-3; D call uncertain. This CDR3 contains 13 residues. Germline assignment: CDR1 MNHNY and CDR2 SVGAGI (reference sequence). The V and J ends lost 7 bases and 4 bases respectively, with 11 bases between them. The CDR3 loop reads CASTGGPGNTIYF. The CDR3 coding sequence is TGTGCCAGCACCGGAGGGCCGGGAAACACCATATATTTT.

V is TRBV7-8 and J is TRBJ1-6, with a tentative D call TRBD1 (6 bases). V shed 5 bases and J shed 9 bases, with 17 bases lying between them. CDR3 size: 15 residues. CDR1 and CDR2 (germline): SGHVS, FQNEAQ. Here the CDR3 reads CASSPPGTIASPLHF. Here the CDR3 DNA reads TGTGCCAGCAGCCCCCCCGGGACAATCGCTTCACCCCTCCACTTT.

This clone was seen once. This chain connects TRBV10-3 to TRBJ2-2, with 9 bases fitting TRBD2. The CDR3 has 14 amino acids. Per the germline V gene, CDR1 is ENHRY and CDR2 is SYGVKD. V gave up 8 bases and J gave up 6 bases; unmatched junction bases: 7. The CDR3 region has the DNA TGTGCCATCTTTGCGGGGGGGCCTTCCGGGGAGCTGTTTTTT. This gives the protein CAIFAGGPSGELFF.

The chain joins TRBV7-9 to TRBJ2-7, with D possibly being TRBD2 (5 bases). Deletions cut 4 bases from V and 2 bases from J, with 21 bases between. This CDR3 has 17 amino acids. CDR1 is SEHNR and CDR2 is FQNEAQ in the germline V gene (reference sequence). As DNA, the CDR3 is TGTGCCAGCAGCTACATCGGGAAGAGAGGGCCCCCCTACGAGCAGTACTTC. Its protein is CASSYIGKRGPPYEQYF.

There are a few counts of this clone. The chain's CDR3 is CASSPRGQPGYGYTF. The CDR3 DNA is TGTGCCAGCAGCCCACGGGGACAGCCGGGGTATGGCTACACCTTC. V and J are TRBV5-5 and TRBJ1-2; 7 nucleotides line up with TRBD1. Germline V gives CDR1 SGHKS, CDR2 YYEKEE (reference sequence). This CDR3 region has 15 residues. The junction had 11 bases not matched to a gene; V was cut back by 4 bases and J by 5 bases.